This TCR beta chain was found in a study of vaccination effects on CD4 cells after COVID-19. Across the study: Cultures used more than 1.5 million PBMC per well, 9 to 10 IU/ml IL-2 and 9.5 to 10 ug/ml peptides.

Libraries were prepared by immunoSEQ multiplex PCR; TCRdb keeps only in-frame clonotypes and omits some of them. The table records more than 30,000 clones, under 85% of them present only once. Remarks on this clone: The antigen remains undetermined.

Study-level findings and limits: Long after vaccination, the clones induced by infection and by vaccine shrank markedly in size.

Germline V gene data show CDR1 as MNHEY and CDR2 as SVGAGI. CDR3 size: 12 residues. Trimming cost V 7 bases and J 5 bases, with 11 bases left between them. CD4+ T cells were isolated after around 9 days of culture. Absence of prior SARS-CoV-2 infection characterized the vaccine recipients, who showed negative nucleocapsid antibodies. Half-medium changes using IL-2 medium occurred on days 3 and 7. The TCR comes from a human donor who received a COVID-19 vaccine. The sequenced sample was CD4+ T cells from PBMCs cultured without peptide, obtained before COVID-19 vaccination. The gene calls are TRBV6-5 and TRBJ1-2; no clear D gene. CDR3 DNA: TGTGCCAGCACCACGGGAGGGTATGGCTACACCTTC. It encodes CASTTGGYGYTF.